This T cell receptor (beta chain) is drawn from a study of blood T cell repertoires in COVID-19 (dated by TCRdb to about 2020). As for the study more broadly: The collaborator samples originated in the United States, Italy and Spain and spanned the acute and convalescent phases of COVID-19. The material from the prospective study consisted of cDNA or gDNA derived from T cells, B-cell-depleted T cells, or PBMCs. The dataset comprised deeply sampled blood TCRbeta repertoires from subjects exposed to, actively infected with, or recovered from COVID-19. The repertoires were made available in a free public database intended to serve as a resource for research on the immune response to SARS-CoV-2. The samples were drawn from two sources: the first 160 participants of the ongoing ImmuneRACE study, and approximately 1,300 subjects contributed by 6 global collaborators. Nearly every sample came with metadata listing a de-identified subject ID, COVID-19 status, age in years and sex. HLA class I and class II types, where available, came from metadata supplied by the sample provider rather than from assay-based typing.

TCRbeta CDR3 regions were amplified from genomic DNA using the immunoSEQ Assay, a bias-controlled multiplex PCR. Processing in the source paper ran as follows. Within the assay, amplification of reference gene primers was used to estimate how many nucleated cells each sample contained. To quantify the absolute abundance of each unique TCRbeta CDR3 rearrangement, sequence reads were collapsed and filtered. For each sample, productive Simpson clonality was calculated as the square root of Simpson's diversity index across productive rearrangements. This immuneACCESS table, as held by TCRdb, lists in-frame sequences with V and J called but not all clones. Of the missing ones, under half trace to an unresolved V gene in checked studies; the others have no known cause. Clone size and V and J calls were adopted from that table, with D and trimming inferred from the DNA. The sample table contains around 230,000 clones; only one count was recorded for around 86% of them. Around 3.8% of the sample belongs to the ten largest clones.

Points on this clone: Its antigen is unknown. The record has no base qualities; no much larger clone is one base away.

Per the germline V gene (reference sequence), SGHAT is the CDR1 and FQDESV is the CDR2. For this chain, trimming is 5 bases at the V end and 7 bases at the J end, and the number of junction bases without a gene match is 12. Spanning cysteine to phenylalanine, the CDR3 consists of 15 amino acids. Of all the DNA, just the CDR3 is kept, 45 bases in frame from base 1. Points the paper makes about the study in general: The quantity of clinical and demographic metadata differed by source and by participant and was supplied without curation.

Participants in the prospective study were aged roughly 18 to 95 years, lived in over 20 United States geographic areas, and enrolled through a virtual design. To assign participants to cohorts, the prospective study relied on clinical history that participants themselves reported in a screening survey and a study questionnaire. In the prospective study, mobile phlebotomists collected whole blood, serum and a nasopharyngeal or oropharyngeal swab from each participant. Prospective study participants could optionally give additional blood draws and questionnaires over a roughly 2-month period. Before DNA extraction, blood samples from the prospective study were shipped at room temperature or frozen.

The V and J segments used are TRBV11-1 and TRBJ1-1, and 8 junctional nucleotides match TRBD1. The source is a woman between 40 and 55 years old with acute COVID-19. Sequenced input: PBMCs or T cells enriched from blood (not recorded which). This receptor has the CDR3 CASSLPDRANDEAFF. The sequenced DNA is TGTGCCAGCAGCCTCCCGGACAGGGCCAACGATGAAGCTTTCTTT.